Each of the 18 T cell receptor beta chains below was sequenced from the same sample in a study of OX40 agonist ivuxolimab in advanced cancers. Generated by immunoSEQ multiplex PCR, the TCRdb table keeps only in-frame clones and is missing some. The sample records about 32,000 clones, approximately 89% being singletons. The source material was CD4+ or CD8+ T cells sorted from blood, sampled in a trial of the OX40 agonist ivuxolimab. The receptor set was obtained from an adult with an advanced solid tumor such as melanoma, head and neck, liver or kidney cancer.

V is TRBV2 and J is TRBJ2-5; no definite D call. The J call is uncertain, as TRBJ2-7 better fits the DNA end. The CDR3 runs 13 residues. In germline, CDR1 is SNHLY, CDR2 FYNNEI. CDR3 in amino acids: CASSEAALYEQYF. CDR3 bases: TGTGCCAGCAGTGAGGCAGCTCTCTACGAGCAGTACTTC.

By sample fraction, this clone is medium-sized. The J gene is TRBJ2-7, the V gene TRBV11-2; D not certain. The CDR3 extends over 16 amino acids. Germline values: CDR1 SGHAT, CDR2 FQNNGV. Trimming removed 3 bases at V and 3 bases at J, with 18 bases between. The CDR3 nucleotides are TGTGCCAGCAGCTTTAGCCCGGGTATGGGGAACTACGAGCAGTACTTC. Amino acids: CASSFSPGMGNYEQYF.

This chain uses TRBV29-1 with TRBJ2-1; D is unclear. The CDR3 extends over 13 amino acids. Germline V gene data show CDR1 as SQVTM and CDR2 as ANQGSEA. V gave up 3 bases and J gave up 3 bases, with 9 bases separating them. CDR3 in DNA: TGCAGCGTTGAGACGGTGAACTACAATGAGCAGTTCTTC. This sequence encodes CSVETVNYNEQFF.

The chain uses TRBV27 and TRBJ2-5; the D gene is possibly TRBD2 (6 bases). The CDR3 is 16 amino acids. Germline CDR1 and CDR2: MNHEY and SMNVEV (reference sequence). The ends were cut back, 5 bases at V and 0 bases at J, with 16 bases in the middle. DNA for the CDR3: TGTGCCAGCAGTCCTTCTAGCGTAAGATACCAAGAGACCCAGTACTTC. This translates into CASSPSSVRYQETQYF.

This clone was picked up many times. The chain has TRBV4-2 and TRBJ2-2; D is unresolved. Germline CDR1 LGHNA, CDR2 YNFKEQ. Trimming left V 10 bases short and J 1 base short, with 7 bases between. The CDR3 contains 12 residues. The DNA for the CDR3 is TGTGCCACCTCGAGGAACACCGGGGAGCTGTTTTTT. This translates into CATSRNTGELFF.

Here the CDR3 DNA reads TGTGCCAGCAGCTTGTTGCGGGAAGGGGACACCGGGGAGCTGTTTTTT. It is translated as CASSLLREGDTGELFF. V gene TRBV5-6 combines with J gene TRBJ2-2, with D possibly being TRBD2 (6 bases). Per the germline V gene, CDR1 is SGHDT and CDR2 is YYEEEE. The V end was cut by 1 base, the J end by 3 bases, with 13 bases between. The CDR3 is 16 residues long.

This chain links TRBV7-9 with TRBJ1-3; 7 bases match TRBD1. The CDR3 covers 18 residues. With 5 bases clipped from V and 5 bases from J, the junction kept 18 bases outside the gene matches. Germline assignment: CDR1 SEHNR and CDR2 FQNEAQ (reference sequence). DNA for the CDR3: TGTGCCAGCAGCGACACGAAGAGGGCGCCAGGGGGAAGAAACACCATATATTTT. This encodes CASSDTKRAPGGRNTIYF.

The CDR3 here is CASSPPRVIYEQYF. The CDR3 bases are TGTGCCAGCAGCCCCCCTCGGGTTATCTACGAGCAGTACTTC. The chain employs TRBV7-8 and TRBJ2-7; D ambiguous. CDR1 and CDR2 from the germline V gene are SGHVS and FQNEAQ. CDR3 size: 14 residues. V was pared by 5 bases and J by 3 bases, with 14 bases between.

The chain joins TRBV28 to TRBJ1-1, with D hard to call. The V gene's germline CDR1 is MDHEN and CDR2 SYDVKM. This CDR3 is built from 12 residues. V was cut by 4 bases and J by 3 bases, with 6 bases left in between. Here the CDR3 reads CASSSGYTEAFF. DNA for the CDR3: TGTGCCAGCAGTTCGGGCTACACTGAAGCTTTCTTT. Full variable domain (remainder filled in from reference TRBV28 and TRBJ1-1): DVKVTQSSRYLVKRTGEKVFLECVQDMDHENMFWYRQDPGLGLRLIYFSYDVKMKEKGDIPEGYSVSREKKERFSLILESASTNQTSMYLCASSSGYTEAFFGQGTRLTVV.

V usage is TRBV5-4 and J usage is TRBJ2-5; D call uncertain. In germline, CDR1 is SGHNT, CDR2 YYREEE (reference sequence). V was trimmed by 7 bases and J by 5 bases, leaving 21 bases between them. The CDR3 totals 15 residues. CDR3 coding DNA: TGTGCCAGCGGCGTGGATTTCCTCCCCACGGAGACCCAGTACTTC. Protein sequence: CASGVDFLPTETQYF.

The rearrangement uses TRBV10-3 and TRBJ2-4; D call uncertain. CDR1 and CDR2 from the germline V gene are ENHRY and SYGVKD. The CDR3 loop spans 15 amino acids. V was pared by 0 bases and J by 4 bases, with 10 bases between. Here the CDR3 DNA reads TGTGCCATCAGTGAGTCCAGGACCGCAAAAAACATTCAGTACTTC. As protein: CAISESRTAKNIQYF.

The chain employs TRBV6-5 and TRBJ2-5; 7 bases are a match to TRBD1. Looked up from germline, CDR1 is MNHEY and CDR2 is SVGAGI. V shed 5 bases, J shed 4 bases, and the junction held 7 bases outside the gene matches. CDR3 length: 14 amino acids. CDR3 DNA sequence: TGTGCCAGCAGTCTTGGGACAGTCGGAGAGACCCAGTACTTC. Its translation: CASSLGTVGETQYF.

This clone was counted a single time. The chain has TRBV28 and TRBJ2-1, with 9 bases aligning to TRBD2. The CDR3 is 14 amino acids. CDR1 is MDHEN and CDR2 is SYDVKM in the germline V gene. J lost 7 bases, V lost 7 bases, and 8 bases had no gene match. CDR3 region: CASNLAGSGNEQFF. Here the CDR3 DNA reads TGTGCCAGCAACCTAGCGGGAAGCGGTAATGAGCAGTTCTTC.

Worth noting for this clone: This CDR3 is also generated by other DNA sequences in the sample. This sequence joins TRBV5-6 and TRBJ2-3; D unresolved. V lost 0 bases, J lost 6 bases, and 2 bases lay in between. Germline V gene sequence: CDR1 SGHDT, CDR2 YYEEEE. The CDR3 consists of 11 residues. CDR3 amino acids: CASSLADTQYF. CDR3 in DNA: TGTGCCAGCAGCTTGGCTGATACGCAGTATTTT. Drawing the rest from reference TRBV5-6 and TRBJ2-3, the complete variable domain is DAGVTQSPTHLIKTRGQQVTLRCSPKSGHDTVSWYQQALGQGPQFIFQYYEEEERQRGNFPDRFSGHQFPNYSSELNVNALLLGDSALYLCASSLADTQYFGPGTRLTVL.

V usage is TRBV7-2 and J usage is TRBJ1-1; TRBD1 is a possible D gene (5 bases). The CDR3 sequence is 14 residues long. The germline V gene encodes CDR1 SGHTA and CDR2 FQGNSA. Trimming pared 3 bases from V and 1 base from J, leaving 9 bases between. CDR3 DNA: TGTGCCAGCAGCTTGTGGGGGACGAACACTGAAGCTTTCTTT. Its translation is CASSLWGTNTEAFF.

CDR3 sequence reads: CASSLTGGVYEQYF. CDR3 nucleotide sequence: TGTGCCAGCAGCCTCACTGGGGGGGTATACGAGCAGTACTTC. This chain uses TRBV14 with TRBJ2-7, with 7 nucleotides matching TRBD2. This CDR3 has 14 amino acids. The germline V gene has CDR1 SGHDN and CDR2 FVKESK. With V trimmed by 4 bases and J by 4 bases, 7 bases remained unmatched. Variable domain in full (rest from reference TRBV14 and TRBJ2-7): EAGVTQFPSHSVIEKGQTVTLRCDPISGHDNLYWYRRVMGKEIKFLLHFVKESKQDESGMPNNRFLAERTGGTYSTLKVQPAELEDSGVYFCASSLTGGVYEQYFGPGTRLTVT.

The J gene is TRBJ1-2, the V gene TRBV13; 8 bases map to TRBD1. The CDR3 sequence is 16 residues long. V trimming: 0 bases; J trimming: 4 bases; junction bases outside the gene matches: 7. Germline V gene data show CDR1 as PRHDT and CDR2 as FYEKMQ (reference sequence). CDR3 loop: CASSLGLEDRAYGYTF. The CDR3 DNA is TGTGCCAGCAGCTTAGGCCTCGAGGACAGGGCCTATGGCTACACCTTC.

This chain links TRBV5-1 with TRBJ2-7, with a weak D call TRBD2 (5 bases). Trimming removed 5 bases from V and 5 bases from J, with 11 bases in between. Germline CDR1 and CDR2: SGHRS and YFSETQ. The CDR3 loop spans 12 amino acids. Here the CDR3 reads CASRSFGDEQYF. In nucleotides, the CDR3 is TGCGCCAGCAGGTCTTTCGGGGACGAGCAGTACTTC.